The entry below describes one T cell receptor (beta chain). Its antigen is unknown. The sample holds no much larger clone one base away, and base qualities are not on file. This record belongs to a study of shared clonotypes between healthy human individuals (dated by TCRdb to 2020 to 2021). As for the study more broadly: The cohort included three men and a couple of women between 18 and 49 years of age. To estimate repertoire size and how much clonotypes are shared between individuals, the study performed deep sequencing of blood TCR repertoires from about 5 healthy adults. Between about 0.85 and 10 billion PBMCs per donor were obtained by leukapheresis. To increase sequencing depth and limit assay-specific biases, different laboratories used diverse techniques to prepare libraries and sequence TCR repertoires. For each donor, three plates each were used for CD4 naive and CD4 memory, two plates were used for CD8 naive, and one plate was used for CD8 memory.

Using the deep immunoSEQ assay, multiplex PCR amplified TCR CDR3 regions from genomic DNA. Extracted genomic DNA from each cell subset was spread evenly across all wells of several immunoSEQ 96-well plates, with each plate serving as a replicate. For sorted subsets, approximately 190 ng of genomic DNA, equivalent to tens of thousands of T cell genomes, went into each replicate PCR. The purified libraries were quantified using a Qubit 3.0 fluorometer, sized with a Bioanalyzer 2100, and then quantified again using the KAPA Library Quantification kit. Every immunoSEQ 96-well plate was sequenced on a separate single-read 150-cycle Illumina NextSeq 550 flow cell. In the paper's pipeline: Because the immunoSEQ output held only junctional sequences and lacked quality scores, the filtering could not match the filtering applied to full-length reads. Sequences were annotated with PyIR, a Python wrapper for IgBLAST v1.9, using IMGT germline references to assign V/J genes and CDR3. Reads were filtered out if the reads had weak V/J assignments (E-value above 1e-6), no CDR3, stop codons, out-of-frame junctions, or ambiguous translated residues. V3J clonotypes were defined as sequences sharing the same inferred V gene, J gene, and CDR3 amino acid sequence. Percentage overlap between repertoires was calculated by dividing the number of shared unique clonotypes by the size of the smaller repertoire. Repertoire richness was assessed with RTK rarefaction, the Chao1 estimator, and Recon v2.1 estimates of unobserved clonotypes. OLGA was used to compute generation probabilities for all TCRbeta clonotypes that the gDNA method yielded from a handful of donors. What TCRdb holds here is the immuneACCESS table cut down to in-frame rearrangements. Part of the clones is not present; checked against another copy, under half of the missing clones reflect an unresolved V gene, and the others are unexplained. Clone size and the V and J calls come from that table; the DNA yielded D and trimming. The sample data list around 2.1 million clones, and 90% to 97% of these were observed just once. The top ten clonotypes cover around 0.13% of the sample.

The germline V gene provides CDR1 SQVTM and CDR2 ANQGSEA. At the junction V is shortened by 3 bases and J by 2 bases, with 5 bases in between. Counted from cysteine to phenylalanine, this CDR3 has 11 amino acids. Only CDR3 DNA remains: 33 bases, in frame from the first base. General findings and caveats noted by the study authors: Sharing across a few donors was observed for approximately 5% of naive CD4, under 4% of naive CD8, roughly 2.4% of memory CD4, and 0.4% of memory CD8 clonotypes. Only blood was sampled, and tissue TCR repertoires likely differ from those in blood. Naive subsets generally had larger estimated clonotype richness than memory subsets did. Incomplete sequencing was indicated by rarefaction of sorted-subset datasets, despite the large sequencing depth. Because the study included only a small number of donors, the genetic and exposure-history diversity represented was limited. Pairwise subsampling indicated that sequencing depth was expected to affect the degree of clonotype sharing among donors. Clonotypes shared by all four sorted-subset donors showed higher generation probabilities than non-shared clonotypes.

Healthy HIV-negative adults with no recently reported acute infections or vaccinations were included as donors. Every donor was a Caucasian adult residing in Nashville, Tennessee, USA. CD4+ T cells were enriched by magnetic negative selection, after which naive cells were positively selected on CD45RA and the negative fraction was taken as the memory subset. After blood collection by leukapheresis, PBMCs were isolated using Ficoll-Histopaque density gradient centrifugation and then cryopreserved in the vapor phase of liquid nitrogen. Purity and quantity of every magnetically sorted T cell population were checked by analytical flow cytometry. Genomic DNA was isolated from every sorted fraction and measured by UV absorbance on a Nanodrop 2000c.

The sequencing sample was made of naive CD4+ T cells sorted from blood. The cell subset or site label for this specimen denotes: CD45RA+ positively selected. This receptor was identified in a man in his late teens or twenties in good health. The V and J segments used are TRBV29-1 and TRBJ2-7; a confident D gene designation cannot be given. The CDR3 reads CSVEAAYEQYF. The DNA sequence follows: TGCAGCGTTGAGGCAGCCTACGAGCAGTACTTC.